This TCR beta chain came from a study of shared clonotypes between healthy human individuals. A note on this clone: As yet, its antigen is unknown.

Sequenced by immunoSEQ multiplex PCR; TCRdb stores in-frame clones only, minus some. The sample lists about 690,000 clones; about 90% were seen once. CDR1 MNHNS and CDR2 SASEGT come from the germline V gene. V was clipped by 4 bases and J by 5 bases; unmatched bases: 6. The CDR3 loop spans 15 amino acids. Study-wide results and limits: Clonotype sharing among donors likely depends on sequencing depth.

The sequencing sample was made of memory CD8+ T cells from PBMCs. The subset was: CD45RO+ cells pooled with CCR7-negative TemRA cells. The chain combines TRBV6-1 with TRBJ1-4, with 8 bases that match TRBD1. This clonotype was obtained from a man between 18 and 29 years old in good health. Some clones in this sample may be carry-over from other donors' samples. The CDR3 DNA reads TGTGCCAGCAGTGTTTGGACAGGGCGGAATGAAAAACTGTTTTTT. Its translation is CASSVWTGRNEKLFF.